The 10 T cell receptor beta chains given below trace back to one sample, sequenced in a study of spatial heterogeneity in lung cancer. Time point here: blood at routine non-recurrence follow-up after resection. TCRdb fed the 5' RACE reads into MiXCR, producing one record per CDR3 protein. The sample includes 110,000 or so distinct CDR3 sequences, 11% seen only once; the top ten take more than 20%. The material was PBMCs, obtained at follow-up. Receptors were obtained from a female donor with early-stage non-small cell lung cancer.

This chain uses TRBV30 with TRBJ1-1, with TRBD1 as a possible D gene (6 bases). The CDR3 extends over 14 amino acids. V dropped 2 bases and J dropped 4 bases, with 14 bases sitting between them. Germline CDR1 GTSNPN, CDR2 SVGIG (reference sequence). The CDR3 protein is CAWSLIQTGTEAFF. For the CDR3, the DNA is TGTGCCTGGAGTCTAATACAGACAGGCACTGAAGCTTTCTTT.

This clonotype has a count of ten or more. This chain uses TRBV24-1 with TRBJ2-1; D is unclear. This CDR3 spans 14 amino acids. Germline CDR1 KGHDR, CDR2 SFDVKD. V shed 1 base and J shed 3 bases, with 6 bases lying between them. The CDR3 DNA is TGTGCCACCAGTGATTTCAACAGCTACAATGAGCAGTTCTTC. This encodes CATSDFNSYNEQFF.

This clonotype turned up a few times. This chain uses TRBV6-2 or TRBV6-3 with TRBJ1-5, with D possibly being TRBD1 (6 bases). The CDR3 spans 15 residues. The germline V gene encodes CDR1 MNHEY and CDR2 SVGEGT. The V end lost 5 bases, the J end lost 2 bases, and 13 bases lay between the germline ends. The CDR3 DNA sequence: TGTGCCAGCAGTACTACAGGGAGGGGCAATCAGCCCCAGCATTTT. Translated: CASSTTGRGNQPQHF.

This clonotype was seen only a few times. The V gene is TRBV5-4, the J gene TRBJ2-5; TRBD1 agrees at 9 bases. In germline, CDR1 is SGHNT, CDR2 YYREEE (reference sequence). The CDR3 spans 15 residues. The junction had 7 bases not matched to a gene; V was cut back by 4 bases and J by 3 bases. Here the CDR3 DNA reads TGTGCCAGCAGCCGAGCCGGGACAGGGAAAGAGACCCAGTACTTC. Protein: CASSRAGTGKETQYF.

The rearrangement uses TRBV20-1 and TRBJ2-2, with D maybe TRBD1 (5 bases). CDR1 is DFQATT and CDR2 is SNEGSKA in the germline V gene (reference sequence). The CDR3 has 14 residues. The V end lost 1 base, the J end lost 0 bases, and 6 bases lay between the germline ends. The CDR3 sequence: CSARGRANTGELFF. In DNA, the CDR3 is TGCAGTGCTAGAGGCAGGGCGAACACCGGGGAGCTGTTTTTT.

The sample holds many counts of this clonotype. The chain links TRBV11-2 to TRBJ1-2, with D unclear. The CDR3 is made up of 16 amino acids. CDR1 is SGHAT, CDR2 FQNNGV, per germline. The V gene lost 5 bases and the J gene lost 3 bases, with 19 bases spanning the gap. This CDR3 reads CASSQTRRRIYYGYTF. In DNA, the CDR3 is TGTGCCAGCAGCCAGACGAGGAGACGGATTTACTATGGCTACACCTTC.

V and J are TRBV19 and TRBJ1-3; tentative D call: TRBD1 (5 bases). The CDR3 is 15 residues long. Trimming left V 6 bases short and J 2 bases short, with 14 bases between. Germline V CDR1 and CDR2: LNHDA, SQIVND (reference sequence). For the CDR3, the DNA is TGTGCCAGTAGCCTCCAGGGTTTTGCTGGAAACACCATATATTTT. Protein sequence: CASSLQGFAGNTIYF.

To note about this clonotype: Since a much larger clone is just one base distant, this may be a read error. The chain carries TRBV27 and TRBJ1-6; D ambiguous. The CDR3 runs 15 residues. Germline V CDR1 and CDR2: MNHEY, SMNVEV (reference sequence). Here the CDR3 DNA reads TGTGGCAGCAAGGACCGGCCAAGGGATAATTCACCCCTCCACTTT. It specifies CGSKDRPRDNSPLHF.

V gene TRBV28 combines with J gene TRBJ2-7; 11 nucleotides line up with TRBD1. Trimming at V came to 0 bases and at J to 2 bases, leaving 0 bases not matched to a gene. The CDR3 length is 15 residues. Germline V lookup: CDR1 MDHEN, CDR2 SYDVKM. Here the CDR3 DNA reads TGTGCCAGCAGTTTATGGGGACAGGGGGCCTACGAGCAGTACTTC. Amino acid sequence: CASSLWGQGAYEQYF. The whole variable domain, filled in from reference TRBV28 and TRBJ2-7, reads DVKVTQSSRYLVKRTGEKVFLECVQDMDHENMFWYRQDPGLGLRLIYFSYDVKMKEKGDIPEGYSVSREKKERFSLILESASTNQTSMYLCASSLWGQGAYEQYFGPGTRLTVT.

This clonotype was counted only a few times. This chain uses TRBV2 with TRBJ2-7; D perhaps matches TRBD1 (5 bases). The V gene's germline CDR1 is SNHLY and CDR2 FYNNEI. Trimming left V 6 bases short and J 4 bases short, with 7 bases between. The CDR3 covers 11 residues. CDR3 amino acids: CASRRGYEQYV. CDR3 DNA sequence: TGTGCCAGCAGAAGGGGTTACGAGCAGTACGTC.